This passage covers 6 T cell receptor beta chains from one sample sequenced in a study of blood T cell repertoires in COVID-19. The protocol was immunoSEQ multiplex PCR, while the TCRdb copy is restricted to in-frame clones and leaves out a portion. The sample consists of under 200,000 clones, about 80% of them appearing once. The sequenced sample consisted of peripheral blood. Every receptor here comes from a man in his sixties or seventies with active or convalescent COVID-19.

This clone was detected once. V and J are TRBV18 and TRBJ2-1; perhaps TRBD2 as D (6 bases). Germline CDR1 KGHSH, CDR2 LQKENI. V was trimmed by 6 bases and J by 4 bases, leaving 13 bases between them. This CDR3 is built from 14 residues. As DNA, the CDR3 is TGTGCCAGCTCCCCCGGAGGGCCTTACAATGAGCAGTTCTTC. Its translation: CASSPGGPYNEQFF.

V and J are TRBV11-2 and TRBJ2-7, with 7 bases lining up with TRBD1. The CDR3 runs 11 residues. Trimming at V came to 5 bases and at J to 7 bases, leaving 2 bases not matched to a gene. Germline loops: CDR1 SGHAT, CDR2 FQNNGV. The CDR3 sequence: CASSRTGEQYF. In DNA form, the CDR3 reads TGTGCCAGCAGCAGGACAGGAGAGCAGTACTTC.

The chain links TRBV19 to TRBJ1-5, with D unclear. The CDR3 totals 14 residues. V was trimmed by 7 bases and J by 3 bases, leaving 13 bases between them. Looked up from germline, CDR1 is LNHDA and CDR2 is SQIVND (reference sequence). The CDR3 coding sequence is TGTGCCAGTAAAGACTTTACCCCCAATCAGCCCCAGCATTTT. This encodes CASKDFTPNQPQHF.

This clone was seen a single time. V and J are TRBV10-3 and TRBJ1-1; a weak D match, TRBD1 (5 bases). CDR3 size: 13 residues. The germline V and J ends were trimmed by 2 bases and 6 bases, with 10 bases remaining between them. Germline CDR1 ENHRY, CDR2 SYGVKD. CDR3 in amino acids: CAISEGTGAEAFF. In nucleotides, the CDR3 is TGTGCCATCAGTGAGGGGACGGGGGCTGAAGCTTTCTTT.

The CDR3 bases are TGTGCCAGCAGCCCCGGGACTAGCGGGAGAATGGATACGCAGTATTTT. Its translation: CASSPGTSGRMDTQYF. The genes are TRBV7-3 and TRBJ2-3, with 14 positions matching TRBD2. The CDR3 is 16 residues long. Germline values: CDR1 SGHTA, CDR2 FQGTGA. J gave up 6 bases and V 5 bases, and 7 bases lay outside the gene matches. Supplemented by reference TRBV7-3 and TRBJ2-3, the full variable domain reads GAGVSQTPSNKVTEKGKYVELRCDPISGHTALYWYRQSLGQGPEFLIYFQGTGAADDSGLPNDRFFAVRPEGSVSTLKIQRTERGDSAVYLCASSPGTSGRMDTQYFGPGTRLTVL.

This chain joins TRBV2 and TRBJ2-5, with D perhaps TRBD2 (6 bases). This CDR3 has 15 amino acids. Germline V CDR1 and CDR2: SNHLY, FYNNEI. Trimming shortened V by 3 bases and J by 2 bases, and 13 bases separated the two germline ends. The CDR3 sequence: CASSDGSSFQETQYF. The CDR3 region has the DNA TGTGCCAGCAGTGACGGGAGTTCTTTTCAAGAGACCCAGTACTTC.